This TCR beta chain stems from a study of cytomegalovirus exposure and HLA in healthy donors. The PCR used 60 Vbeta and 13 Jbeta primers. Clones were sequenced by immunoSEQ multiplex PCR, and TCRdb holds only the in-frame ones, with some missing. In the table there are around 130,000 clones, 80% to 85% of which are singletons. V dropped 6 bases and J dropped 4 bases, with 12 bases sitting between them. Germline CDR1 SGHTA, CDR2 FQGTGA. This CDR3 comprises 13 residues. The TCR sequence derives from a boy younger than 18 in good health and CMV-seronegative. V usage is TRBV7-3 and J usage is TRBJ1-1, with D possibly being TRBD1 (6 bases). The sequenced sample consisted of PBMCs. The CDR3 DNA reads TGTGCCAGCAGGGCAGGGGAAAGCACTGAAGCTTTCTTT. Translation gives CASRAGESTEAFF.